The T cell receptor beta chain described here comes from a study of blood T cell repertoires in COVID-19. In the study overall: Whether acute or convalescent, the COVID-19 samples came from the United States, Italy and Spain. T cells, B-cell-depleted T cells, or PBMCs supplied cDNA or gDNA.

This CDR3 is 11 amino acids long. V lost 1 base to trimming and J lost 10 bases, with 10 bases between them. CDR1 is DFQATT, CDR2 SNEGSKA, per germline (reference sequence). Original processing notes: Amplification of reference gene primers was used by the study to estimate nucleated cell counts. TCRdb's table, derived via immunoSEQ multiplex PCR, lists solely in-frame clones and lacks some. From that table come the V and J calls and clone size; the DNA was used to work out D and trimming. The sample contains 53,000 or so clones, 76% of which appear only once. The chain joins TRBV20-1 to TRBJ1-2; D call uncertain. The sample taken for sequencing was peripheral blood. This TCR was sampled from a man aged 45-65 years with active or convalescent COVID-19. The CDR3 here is CSARVSEHYTF. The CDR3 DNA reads TGCAGTGCTAGAGTGAGTGAGCACTACACCTTC.